This TCR beta chain emerged from a study of pediatric ulcerative colitis. Whole-study findings and limits: A couple of rectal clonotypes were found only in ulcerative colitis patients, all of them.

This clone occurred a few times. Its antigen is unidentified. Method: immunoSEQ multiplex PCR; TCRdb's copy keeps in-frame clones and lacks some. The table has 4,500 to 6,500 clones, roughly 90% seen once. CDR1 is SEHNR and CDR2 is FQNEAQ in the germline V gene (reference sequence). The CDR3 contains 15 residues. Trimming stripped 4 bases from V and 4 bases from J, with 16 bases between. This TCR came from a girl between 10 and 17 years old who was a control in a study of pediatric ulcerative colitis. Material for sequencing was blood. The V call is TRBV7-9, the J call TRBJ1-2; D is possibly TRBD1 (6 bases). The CDR3 sequence: CASSYGQRGSYGYTF. CDR3 nucleotides: TGTGCCAGCAGCTATGGACAGCGAGGTAGCTATGGCTACACCTTC.